Sequencing of this T cell receptor (beta chain) was carried out in a study of T-cell memory formation after mild COVID-19 (dated by TCRdb to about 2021). In terms of the full investigation: Most TCR sequence clusters were specific to one of the two donors. The cohort comprised two young, previously healthy adult volunteers, one female and one male. In a couple of donors, T-cell clones that expanded and contracted after mild COVID-19 were tracked by sequencing TCRalpha and TCRbeta repertoires over time.

PBMCs were isolated by Ficoll-Paque density gradient centrifugation. The run used an Illumina NovaSeq 6000. TCRalpha and TCRbeta cDNA libraries were constructed by 5'RACE with constant-segment primers, with sample barcodes and unique molecular identifiers being introduced. Trizol reagent was used to extract RNA from every sample. The libraries were amplified in two PCR steps, and the second step added a second sample barcode and Illumina TruSeq adapters. Sequencing of the libraries was done on an Illumina NovaSeq, producing 2 x 150 bp paired-end reads. In the source study's methods: Reads were demultiplexed and collapsed into UMI-guided consensus sequences with migec v1.2.7. Using mixcr v2.1.11, UMI consensuses were aligned to TRA and TRB V and J templates and then assembled into clonotypes. Clonotypes were classified as expanded or contracted when called significant by both edgeR and NoisET, with noise models trained on biological replicates. For edgeR calls, a false discovery rate-adjusted p below 0.01 and a log2 fold-change threshold of 1 were applied. As an exploratory analysis of dynamics, max-normalized trajectories of the 1000 most abundant clonotypes were examined by PCA with hierarchical clustering. Separately sequenced CD4+ and CD8+ repertoires were used to assign the CD4 or CD8 phenotype of responding clones. TCRdb reprocessed the public reads (quality trimming at Q25 with fastp, clone calling with MiXCR) and kept in-frame beta chains. CDR3 protein sequences are deduplicated, and each keeps its most common genes and DNA. The V and J calls reflect TCRdb's pipeline rather than the authors' work. This sample comprises under 200,000 distinct CDR3 sequences, around a tenth of them detected only once. The ten top clones hold approximately 3.4% of the sample.

The CDR3, cysteine through phenylalanine, is 15 amino acids long. The sequence is cut down to CDR3 DNA, 45 bases in frame from base 1. The CDR1 and CDR2 encoded by the germline V gene are SQVTM and ANQGSEA. Trimming leaves V shorter by 4 bases and J shorter by 4 bases, with the junction holding 12 bases beyond the gene matches. Summary of the overall study and its limitations: Contracting CD4+ clones were located mainly in the CM and EM memory subsets, whereas CD8+ clones were found to be enriched in EMRA. The second-wave clones that peaked on day 37 were not confirmed to be SARS-CoV-2 specific. The study included only a couple of mild cases, and larger cohorts that include severe cases with pre-infection samples were judged to be necessary. Balanced CD4/CD8 phenotypes were observed for clones contracting from day 15 to 85, whereas a bias towards CD4+ was observed for a second wave of clones expanding from day 15 to 37. Some responding clones were found in pre-infection memory, which suggests that pre-existing cross-reactive memory T cells took part in the SARS-CoV-2 response.

The table lists this clonotype with many counts. No antigen is known for it. Qualities for individual bases were not recorded, and no much larger clone is one base off. The source is a man between 18 and 35 years old who had mild COVID-19 (a few samples of this study predate the infection). The sample titles of this study are shuffled in the database, so cell type and time point are left out; the donor was told from shared clones. The sequenced sample was PBMCs or a T cell subset sorted from them (not recorded which). The receptor chain draws on TRBV29-1 and TRBJ2-5, and TRBD2 matches 7 of the central bases. The nucleotide sequence reads TGCAGCGTTGCTTTTTGGGGAGGGACCGGAGAGACCCAGTACTTC. Its amino acids are CSVAFWGGTGETQYF.